The present T cell receptor beta chain was sequenced within a study of blood T cell repertoires in COVID-19. From germline, CDR1 is SGHNT and CDR2 YENEEA. With 5 bases clipped from V and 3 bases from J, the junction kept 8 bases outside the gene matches. The CDR3 contains 15 residues. Libraries were prepared by immunoSEQ multiplex PCR; TCRdb keeps only in-frame clonotypes and omits some of them. The sample contains roughly 240,000 clones, roughly 83% of which appear only once. This TCR was sampled from a woman in her 50s who had recovered from COVID-19. Specimen: PBMCs or T cells enriched from blood (not recorded which). This chain links TRBV11-3 with TRBJ2-7; 9 bases line up with TRBD2. In DNA, the CDR3 is TGTGCCAGCAGCGCGAGGGCGGGGGGGCTCTACGAGCAGTACTTC. Protein product: CASSARAGGLYEQYF.